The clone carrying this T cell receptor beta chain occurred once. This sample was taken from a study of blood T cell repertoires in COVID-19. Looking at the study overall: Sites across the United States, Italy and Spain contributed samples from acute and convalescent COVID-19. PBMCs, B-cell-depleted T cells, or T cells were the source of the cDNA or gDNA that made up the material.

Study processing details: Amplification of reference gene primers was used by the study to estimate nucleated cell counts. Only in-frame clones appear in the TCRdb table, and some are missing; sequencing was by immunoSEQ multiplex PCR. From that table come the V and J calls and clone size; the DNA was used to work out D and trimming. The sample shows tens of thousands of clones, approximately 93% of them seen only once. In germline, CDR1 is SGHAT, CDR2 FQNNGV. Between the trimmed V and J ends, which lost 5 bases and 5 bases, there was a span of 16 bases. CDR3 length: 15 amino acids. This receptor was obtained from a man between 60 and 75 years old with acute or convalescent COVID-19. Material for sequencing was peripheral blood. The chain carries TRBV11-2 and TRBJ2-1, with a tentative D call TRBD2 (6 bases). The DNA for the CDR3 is TGTGCCAGCAGCGACCGGGACTCAGGCAACAATGAGCAGTTCTTC. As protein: CASSDRDSGNNEQFF.